Sequencing of this TCR beta chain was carried out in a study of regulatory T cells in long-lasting Graves disease. Whole-study findings and limits: Owing to a sample size that was small, accuracy may have been reduced. Patients with persistent disease shared 2,741 public clonotypes, outpacing the 966 shared by new patients. TRBV28, TRBJ1-2 and TRBJ2-5 were favored in persistent disease.

Construction of TCR beta libraries relied on iRepertoire HTBI primers and on Arm-PCR targeting CDR3 regions. TCRdb independently ran MiXCR on the multiplex PCR reads; one entry per CDR3 protein. Of about 290,000 distinct CDR3 sequences in the sample, around 20% were seen once. This clonotype was seen a handful of times. The antigen remains undetermined. The time point here: persistent/refractory GD, antithyroid drugs over 5 years with positive TRAb. There was RNA extracted from PBMCs, and the TCR library was made from it. Germline-derived CDR1 and CDR2 are MNHNS and SASEGT. V trimming: 7 bases; J trimming: 3 bases; junction bases outside the gene matches: 3. The CDR3 contains 14 residues.

Sequenced here: peripheral blood mononuclear cells (PBMCs), sampled when the disease was refractory, from a patient treated with antithyroid drugs. The chain has TRBV6-1 and TRBJ2-6; TRBD1 matches at 7 bases. The receptor's source is a female donor with Graves disease. CDR3 in amino acids: CASKGAGGANVLTF. DNA for the CDR3: TGTGCCAGCAAGGGGGCGGGTGGGGCCAACGTCCTGACTTTC.